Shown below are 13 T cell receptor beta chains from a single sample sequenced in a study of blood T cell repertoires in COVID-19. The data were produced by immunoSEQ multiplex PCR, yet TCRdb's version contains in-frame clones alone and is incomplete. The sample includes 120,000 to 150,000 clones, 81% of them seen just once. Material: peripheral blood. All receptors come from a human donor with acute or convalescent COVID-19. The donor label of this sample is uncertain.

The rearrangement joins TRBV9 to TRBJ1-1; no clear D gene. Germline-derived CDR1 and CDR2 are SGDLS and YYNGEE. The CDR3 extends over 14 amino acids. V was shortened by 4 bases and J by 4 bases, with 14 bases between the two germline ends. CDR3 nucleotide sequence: TGTGCCAGCAGCCCTCGGCGGGCAGCCACTGAAGCTTTCTTT. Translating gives CASSPRRAATEAFF.

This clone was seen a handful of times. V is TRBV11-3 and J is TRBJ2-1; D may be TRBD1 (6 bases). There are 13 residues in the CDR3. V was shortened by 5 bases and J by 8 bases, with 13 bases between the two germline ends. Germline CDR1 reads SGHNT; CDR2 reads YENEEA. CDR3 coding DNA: TGTGCCAGCAGCCCGGACAGTCAACATGAGCAGTTCTTC. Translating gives CASSPDSQHEQFF.

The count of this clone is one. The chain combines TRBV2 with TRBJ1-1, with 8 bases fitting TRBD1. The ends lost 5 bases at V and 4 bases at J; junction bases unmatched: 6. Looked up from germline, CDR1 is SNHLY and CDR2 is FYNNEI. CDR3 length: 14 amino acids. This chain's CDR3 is CASSRQGSTTEAFF. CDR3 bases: TGTGCCAGCAGTCGACAGGGGAGTACCACTGAAGCTTTCTTT.

DNA of the CDR3: TGTGCCAGCAGCCCGGGGGGCCTGGGAGATACGCAGTATTTT. Translating it yields CASSPGGLGDTQYF. The chain links TRBV5-4 to TRBJ2-3; D perhaps matches TRBD2 (7 bases). The CDR3 has 14 amino acids. CDR1 and CDR2 from the germline V gene are SGHNT and YYREEE (reference sequence). V shed 4 bases and J shed 5 bases, with 14 bases lying between them. The whole variable domain, remainder taken from reference TRBV5-4 and TRBJ2-3, is ETGVTQSPTHLIKTRGQQVTLRCSSQSGHNTVSWYQQALGQGPQFIFQYYREEENGRGNFPPRFSGLQFPNYSSELNVNALELDDSALYLCASSPGGLGDTQYFGPGTRLTVL.

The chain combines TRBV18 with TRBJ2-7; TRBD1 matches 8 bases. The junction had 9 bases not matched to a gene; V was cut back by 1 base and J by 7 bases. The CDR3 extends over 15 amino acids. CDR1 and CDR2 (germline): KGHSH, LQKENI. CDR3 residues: CASSPLGGQVAEQYF. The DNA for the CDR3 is TGTGCCAGCTCACCACTGGGGGGACAGGTGGCGGAGCAGTACTTC. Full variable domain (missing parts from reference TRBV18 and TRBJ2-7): NAGVMQNPRHLVRRRGQEARLRCSPMKGHSHVYWYRQLPEEGLKFMVYLQKENIIDESGMPKERFSAEFPKEGPSILRIQQVVRGDSAAYFCASSPLGGQVAEQYFGPGTRLTVT.

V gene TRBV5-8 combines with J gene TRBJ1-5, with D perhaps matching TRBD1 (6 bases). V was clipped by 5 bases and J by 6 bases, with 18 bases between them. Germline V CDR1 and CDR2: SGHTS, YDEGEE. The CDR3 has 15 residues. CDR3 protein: CASSLSGGARQPQHF. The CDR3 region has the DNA TGTGCCAGCAGTCTCTCGGGGGGGGCGCGTCAGCCCCAGCATTTT.

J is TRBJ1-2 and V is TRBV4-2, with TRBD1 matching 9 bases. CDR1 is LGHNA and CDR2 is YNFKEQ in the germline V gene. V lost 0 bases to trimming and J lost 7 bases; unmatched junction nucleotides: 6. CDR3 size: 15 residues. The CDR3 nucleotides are TGTGCCAGCAGCCAAGAGAAGACAGGGGGGACTGGCTACACCTTC. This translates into CASSQEKTGGTGYTF.

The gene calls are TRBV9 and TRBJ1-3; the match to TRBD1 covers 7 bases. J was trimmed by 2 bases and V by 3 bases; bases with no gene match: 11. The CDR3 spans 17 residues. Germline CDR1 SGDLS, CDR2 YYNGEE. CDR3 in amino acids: CASSAALGQQTGNTIYF. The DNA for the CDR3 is TGTGCCAGCAGCGCGGCACTGGGACAGCAGACTGGAAACACCATATATTTT.

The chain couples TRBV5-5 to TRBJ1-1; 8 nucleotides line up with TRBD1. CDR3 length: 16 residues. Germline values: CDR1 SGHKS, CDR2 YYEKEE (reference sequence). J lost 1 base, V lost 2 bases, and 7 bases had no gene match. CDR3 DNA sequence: TGTGCCAGCAGCTTTCTGCAGGGGGCCCCGAACACTGAAGCTTTCTTT. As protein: CASSFLQGAPNTEAFF.

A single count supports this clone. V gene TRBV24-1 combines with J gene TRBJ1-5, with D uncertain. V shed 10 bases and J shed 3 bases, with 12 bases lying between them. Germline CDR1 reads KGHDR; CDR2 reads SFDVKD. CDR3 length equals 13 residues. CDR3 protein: CATSRGYNQPQHF. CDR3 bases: TGTGCCACTTCTCGAGGTTACAATCAGCCCCAGCATTTT.

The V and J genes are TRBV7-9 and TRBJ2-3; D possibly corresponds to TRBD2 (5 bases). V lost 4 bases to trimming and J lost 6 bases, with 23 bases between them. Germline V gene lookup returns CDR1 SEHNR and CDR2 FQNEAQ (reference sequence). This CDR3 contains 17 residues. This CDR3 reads CASSSLDSLLRRDTQYF. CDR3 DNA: TGTGCCAGCAGCTCCCTGGACTCTTTACTACGTAGGGATACGCAGTATTTT.

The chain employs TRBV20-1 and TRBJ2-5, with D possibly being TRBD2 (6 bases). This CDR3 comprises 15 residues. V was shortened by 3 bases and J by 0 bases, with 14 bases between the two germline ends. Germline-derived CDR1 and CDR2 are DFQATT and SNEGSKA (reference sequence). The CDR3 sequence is CSASRSSVYQETQYF. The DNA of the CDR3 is TGCAGTGCTAGTAGGTCTAGCGTGTACCAAGAGACCCAGTACTTC.

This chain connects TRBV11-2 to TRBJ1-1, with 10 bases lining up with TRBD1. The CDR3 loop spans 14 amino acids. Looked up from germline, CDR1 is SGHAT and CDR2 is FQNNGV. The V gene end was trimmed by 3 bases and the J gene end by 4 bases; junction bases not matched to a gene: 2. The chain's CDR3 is CASSLGQGSTEAFF. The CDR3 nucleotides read TGTGCCAGCAGCTTGGGACAGGGGAGCACTGAAGCTTTCTTT.